Below, one TCR beta chain is given with its context. Germline and junction disagree at one end, which may indicate a read error. The table came from immunoSEQ multiplex PCR; TCRdb's copy has only in-frame clones and leaves some out. This sample carries about 81,000 clones, 82% of them seen once, and the ten largest clones take 8% to 13%. These data come from a study of blood T cell repertoires in COVID-19. The CDR3 extends over 16 amino acids. In germline, CDR1 is SSHAT, CDR2 FNYEAQ (reference sequence). This chain joins TRBV7-7 and TRBJ2-1, with D possibly being TRBD2 (6 bases). The sample consisted of peripheral blood. The TCR comes from a man in his sixties with acute or convalescent COVID-19. CDR3 residues: CASSQGLPGSYNEQFF. Here the CDR3 DNA reads TGTGCTAGCAGCCAGGGACTGCCCGGCTCCTACAATGAGCAGTTCTTC.